The present T cell receptor beta chain was sequenced within a study of T-cell reconstitution after alpha-beta-depleted transplantation in children. V lost 5 bases and J lost 3; bases outside the gene matches: 10. Germline CDR1 SGHAT, CDR2 FQNNGV. The CDR3 has 18 residues. Remarks on this clonotype: What it binds is not known.

The study, taken as a whole, reports: Counts and diversity of T cells one year after transplant came mostly from newly produced T cells. Several hundred expanded graft clones reportedly supplied alpha-beta T cells about two months after transplant. Some patients' high day-60 TCRbeta diversity was traced to surviving recipient T cells and thymic progenitors.

Library preparation (for TCRbeta) was performed with unique molecular identifiers. TCRdb used MiXCR to reprocess the PCR reads, holding one entry per CDR3 protein. Of 500,000 to 750,000 distinct CDR3 sequences listed, approximately 30% are singletons. This TCR derives from a boy under three years old with Wiskott-Aldrich syndrome, due to receive a stem cell transplant. The rearrangement uses TRBV11-2 and TRBJ2-1, with TRBD2 identical over 13 bases. The sample here was PBMCs, taken before TCRalphabeta/CD19-depleted stem cell transplant. The CDR3 DNA reads TGTGCCAGCAGCCCGGCGGGACTAGCGGGAAAAGACTACAATGAGCAGTTCTTC. It codes for CASSPAGLAGKDYNEQFF. The variable domain in full, completed from reference TRBV11-2 and TRBJ2-1, reads EAGVAQSPRYKIIEKRQSVAFWCNPISGHATLYWYQQILGQGPKLLIQFQNNGVVDDSQLPKDRFSAERLKGVDSTLKIQPAKLEDSAVYLCASSPAGLAGKDYNEQFFGPGTRLTVL.